The present T cell receptor beta chain was sequenced within a study of blood T cell repertoires in COVID-19. Study context: Sites in the United States, Italy and Spain provided acute and convalescent COVID-19 samples.

Only in-frame clones appear in the TCRdb table, and some are missing; sequencing was by immunoSEQ multiplex PCR. Of about 380,000 clones detected, about 90% appear once; the ten largest clones hold 1% to 1.5%. Germline CDR1 and CDR2: SGHTA and FQGNSA. V lost 5 bases and J lost 3, with 16 bases in between. The CDR3 covers 15 residues. Residents of about 25 US areas, aged about 18 to 89 years, made up the participants. Cohort assignment relied on participant-reported clinical history. Before being deemed recovered, Cohort 3 donors had two negative PCRs, clearance, or symptom resolution. Material for sequencing was PBMCs or T cells enriched from blood (not recorded which). The receptor's source is a young man who had recovered from COVID-19. The chain recombines TRBV7-2 with TRBJ1-2; D is perhaps TRBD1 (5 bases). This CDR3 is CASSTRQQIDYGYTF. CDR3 DNA sequence: TGTGCCAGCAGCACCAGACAGCAGATTGACTATGGCTACACCTTC.